This T cell receptor (beta chain) comes out of a study of shared T cell receptors in the human thymus. Germline CDR1 WNHNN, CDR2 SYGVQD (reference sequence). Trimming removed 4 bases at V and 5 bases at J, with 18 bases between. The CDR3 sequence is 15 residues long. This clone was counted once. Sequencing used immunoSEQ multiplex PCR; TCRdb keeps in-frame clones, though not all of them. The repertoire holds roughly 500,000 clones, with approximately 78% as singletons. These data were also reused for a study on human thymus T cells. From that paper: Healthy Finnish infants having corrective surgery for congenital heart defects served as donors. Thymic material originated from resections removed in the course of corrective heart surgery. Biased V and J segment usage appeared in thymus and peripheral blood. Related reports documented highly overlapping thymic repertoires among unrelated individuals.

The specimen was thymocytes. The source is a boy in the first two years of life with a congenital heart defect. The V gene is TRBV10-1, the J gene TRBJ2-7; D is perhaps TRBD2 (6 bases). Here the CDR3 reads CASSGVRLDRHEQYF. The CDR3 region has the DNA TGCGCCAGCAGTGGCGTCCGACTAGACCGACACGAGCAGTACTTC.